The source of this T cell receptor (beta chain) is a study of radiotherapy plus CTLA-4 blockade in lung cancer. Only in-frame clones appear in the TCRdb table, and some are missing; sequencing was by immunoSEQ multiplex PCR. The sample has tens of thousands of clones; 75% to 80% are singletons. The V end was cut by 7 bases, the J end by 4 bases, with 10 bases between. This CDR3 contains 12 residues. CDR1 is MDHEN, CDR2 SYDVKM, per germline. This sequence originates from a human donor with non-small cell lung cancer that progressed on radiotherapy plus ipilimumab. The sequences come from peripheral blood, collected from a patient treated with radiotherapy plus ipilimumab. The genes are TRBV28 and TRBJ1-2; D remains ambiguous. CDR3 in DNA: TGTGCCAGCAACCTACGATTCTATGGCTACACCTTC. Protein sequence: CASNLRFYGYTF.